The 25 T cell receptor beta chains below were found in one sample sequenced in a study of blood T cell repertoires in COVID-19. Sequencing was performed with immunoSEQ multiplex PCR; in TCRdb, only in-frame clones are kept and a portion is missing. The data show roughly 350,000 clones, with about 85% seen just once and more than 3% held by the top ten. Sequenced: peripheral blood. The receptors derive from a woman between 18 and 29 years old with acute or convalescent COVID-19.

The chain employs TRBV18 and TRBJ2-5, with 9 positions matching TRBD1. Germline CDR1 is KGHSH and CDR2 is LQKENI. The CDR3 consists of 16 residues. V gave up 6 bases and J gave up 5 bases; unmatched junction bases: 13. DNA of the CDR3: TGTGCCAGCTCGCAAATACCGGGACAGGGAGTGGAGACCCAGTACTTC. It is translated as CASSQIPGQGVETQYF.

A few counts support this clone. The rearrangement links TRBV3-1 (or the pseudogene TRBV3-2) to TRBJ1-3; tentatively, D is TRBD1 (5 bases). Trimming took 3 bases from V and 0 from J, leaving 15 bases between them. CDR3 length equals 17 residues. Germline assignment: CDR1 LGHDT and CDR2 YNNKEL (reference sequence). The CDR3 DNA is TGTGCCAGCAGCCAGGGGACTACTCGCCTCTCTGGAAACACCATATATTTT. This encodes CASSQGTTRLSGNTIYF.

The chain carries TRBV19 and TRBJ2-2, with 9 nucleotides matching TRBD2. This CDR3 is built from 16 residues. Germline V gene sequence: CDR1 LNHDA, CDR2 SQIVND (reference sequence). V shed 4 bases and J 4 bases; nucleotides not matched to a gene: 7. The CDR3 coding sequence is TGTGCCAGTAGTAAGGGGCTAGCGGGGTCCACCGGGGAGCTGTTTTTT. Translation gives CASSKGLAGSTGELFF. Based on the CDR3 plus reference TRBV19 and TRBJ2-2, the full variable domain is DGGITQSPKYLFRKEGQNVTLSCEQNLNHDAMYWYRQDPGQGLRLIYYSQIVNDFQKGDIAEGYSVSREKKESFPLTVTSAQKNPTAFYLCASSKGLAGSTGELFFGEGSRLTVL.

The CDR3 protein is CASSERGDRRTEAFF. The CDR3 DNA reads TGTGCCAGCAGTGAACGAGGCGATCGAAGGACTGAAGCTTTCTTT. The chain employs TRBV6-1 and TRBJ1-1; D not certain. The V end was cut by 2 bases, the J end by 5 bases, with 15 bases between. The germline gives CDR1 MNHNS, CDR2 SASEGT. The CDR3 contains 15 residues.

This chain uses TRBV5-4 with TRBJ2-2; 12 nucleotides align to TRBD2. With 0 bases clipped from V and 7 bases from J, the junction kept 7 bases outside the gene matches. Germline V CDR1 and CDR2: SGHNT, YYREEE (reference sequence). The CDR3 covers 17 residues. The CDR3 loop is CASSLAASGRAGGELFF. DNA of the CDR3: TGTGCCAGCAGCTTGGCCGCTAGCGGGAGGGCCGGCGGGGAGCTGTTTTTT.

The rearrangement links TRBV29-1 to TRBJ2-1, with D unclear. CDR3 size: 13 residues. In germline, CDR1 is SQVTM, CDR2 ANQGSEA. V was pared by 7 bases and J by 0 bases, with 10 bases between. CDR3 in amino acids: CSGTVYSYNEQFF. CDR3 sequence (DNA): TGCAGCGGCACAGTCTACTCCTACAATGAGCAGTTCTTC.

The chain employs TRBV11-2 and TRBJ1-1; D gene ambiguous. There are 14 residues in the CDR3. V was clipped by 1 base and J by 7 bases, with 13 bases between them. Looked up from germline, CDR1 is SGHAT and CDR2 is FQNNGV. CDR3 residues: CASSLVRGGLEAFF. The CDR3 nucleotides read TGTGCCAGCAGCTTAGTCCGGGGTGGGCTTGAAGCTTTCTTT.

The V and J genes are TRBV10-3 and TRBJ2-7, with 8 bases matching TRBD1. V trimming: 6 bases; J trimming: 4 bases; junction bases outside the gene matches: 8. The germline gives CDR1 ENHRY, CDR2 SYGVKD. The CDR3 has 14 amino acids. The CDR3 region is CAIRQDRDIYEQYF. The DNA for the CDR3 is TGTGCCATCAGACAGGACAGGGATATTTACGAGCAGTACTTC.

The V and J genes are TRBV30 and TRBJ1-2; maybe TRBD1 (6 bases). CDR3 length equals 13 residues. Per the germline V gene, CDR1 is GTSNPN and CDR2 is SVGIG (reference sequence). Trimming shortened V by 5 bases and J by 4 bases, and 14 bases separated the two germline ends. The CDR3 region has the DNA TGTGCCTGGGCCCGGGACACATTCTATGGCTACACCTTC. As protein: CAWARDTFYGYTF. The complete variable domain, with remaining parts taken from reference TRBV30 and TRBJ1-2, reads SQTIHQWPATLVQPVGSPLSLECTVEGTSNPNLYWYRQAAGRGLQLLFYSVGIGQISSEVPQNLSASRPQDRQFILSSKKLLLSDSGFYLCAWARDTFYGYTFGSGTRLTVV.

This chain joins TRBV9 and TRBJ1-2; 7 nucleotides align to TRBD1. Trimming cost V 5 bases and J 8 bases; bases outside gene matches: 12. CDR1 is SGDLS, CDR2 YYNGEE, per germline. The CDR3 is 14 residues long. The CDR3 loop is CASSPGAGGIGYTF. In DNA, the CDR3 is TGTGCCAGCAGTCCCGGGGCAGGGGGTATAGGCTACACCTTC.

The rearrangement uses TRBV7-2 and TRBJ1-5, with 10 bases that match TRBD1. The CDR3 sequence is 15 residues long. Germline V lookup: CDR1 SGHTA, CDR2 FQGNSA. Germline trimming cut 4 bases from V and 1 base from J; bases unmatched to any gene: 1. The DNA for the CDR3 is TGTGCCAGCAGCTGGGGACAGGGGAGCAATCAGCCCCAGCATTTT. Translating it yields CASSWGQGSNQPQHF. Full variable domain (missing parts from reference TRBV7-2 and TRBJ1-5): GAGVSQSPSNKVTEKGKDVELRCDPISGHTALYWYRQSLGQGLEFLIYFQGNSAPDKSGLPSDRFSAERTGGSVSTLTIQRTQQEDSAVYLCASSWGQGSNQPQHFGDGTRLSIL.

V gene TRBV5-4 combines with J gene TRBJ1-4; D is unresolved. Between the trimmed V and J ends, which lost 1 base and 3 bases, there was a span of 7 bases. Germline CDR1 and CDR2: SGHNT and YYREEE (reference sequence). The CDR3 loop spans 14 amino acids. The CDR3 bases are TGTGCCAGCAGCTTGCGGGGAGCTAATGAAAAACTGTTTTTT. Amino acids: CASSLRGANEKLFF.

This CDR3 is CASSLTEVNTEAFF. The CDR3 bases are TGTGCCAGCAGCCTCACGGAGGTGAACACTGAAGCTTTCTTT. The V call is TRBV5-8, the J call TRBJ1-1; D remains unclear. The CDR3 runs 14 residues. The V gene's germline CDR1 is SGHTS and CDR2 YDEGEE. Deletions cut 4 bases from V and 0 bases from J, with 10 bases between.

V and J are TRBV4-1 and TRBJ2-7; no clear D. V was cut by 3 bases and J by 2 bases, with 11 bases left in between. The CDR3 is 14 residues long. CDR1 MGHRA and CDR2 YSYEKL come from the germline V gene. CDR3 sequence: CASSHRGAAYEQYF. The CDR3 DNA sequence: TGCGCCAGCAGCCACCGAGGAGCCGCCTACGAGCAGTACTTC.

This clone appeared once. The V and J genes are TRBV5-1 and TRBJ1-1; possible D gene TRBD1, 6 bases. Germline V gene lookup returns CDR1 SGHRS and CDR2 YFSETQ. Trimming stripped 3 bases from V and 10 bases from J, with 22 bases between. There are 15 residues in the CDR3. The CDR3 here is CASSSTPRQARGAFF. In DNA form, the CDR3 reads TGCGCCAGCAGCTCCACCCCTCGACAGGCCCGGGGAGCTTTCTTT.

This chain uses TRBV6-2 or TRBV6-3 with TRBJ2-7, with 10 bases fitting TRBD2. After removal of 5 bases from V and 3 bases from J, the junction contained 10 bases not matched to a gene. This CDR3 spans 16 amino acids. Germline loops: CDR1 MNHEY, CDR2 SVGEGT. CDR3 DNA sequence: TGTGCCAGCAGTAGGGGCTCCGGGACTAGCGTCTACGAGCAGTACTTC. Protein sequence: CASSRGSGTSVYEQYF.

This rearrangement joins TRBV6-4 to TRBJ2-3; 8 nucleotides match TRBD1. CDR1 is MRHNA and CDR2 is SNTAGT in the germline V gene. The CDR3 totals 14 residues. The junction had 1 base not matched to a gene; V was cut back by 0 bases and J by 5 bases. The CDR3 is CASSDSTGVDTQYF. CDR3 DNA sequence: TGTGCCAGCAGTGACTCGACAGGGGTAGATACGCAGTATTTT.

The chain has TRBV29-1 and TRBJ2-1, with 7 nucleotides matching TRBD2. The CDR3 extends over 15 amino acids. The V gene end was trimmed by 1 base and the J gene end by 2 bases; junction bases not matched to a gene: 5. Germline V gene lookup returns CDR1 SQVTM and CDR2 ANQGSEA. Here the CDR3 reads CSVEAPSGTYNEQFF. CDR3 sequence (DNA): TGCAGCGTTGAAGCGCCTAGCGGTACCTACAATGAGCAGTTCTTC.

As DNA, the CDR3 is TGCGCCAGCAGCTGGACACTCTCTGGGGCCAACGTCCTGACTTTC. It translates to CASSWTLSGANVLTF. V gene TRBV5-1 combines with J gene TRBJ2-6; tentatively, D is TRBD1 (5 bases). Trimming stripped 3 bases from V and 0 bases from J, with 7 bases between. CDR1 and CDR2 from the germline V gene are SGHRS and YFSETQ. This CDR3 contains 15 residues.

V usage is TRBV5-6 and J usage is TRBJ1-4; 11 bases map to TRBD1. Germline CDR1 SGHDT, CDR2 YYEEEE. The CDR3 is 17 amino acids. V lost 4 bases, J lost 8 bases, and 13 bases stayed unmatched. CDR3 nucleotide sequence: TGTGCCAGCAGCCCCCGGGGACAGGGGGTAGTGGAGGAAAAACTGTTTTTT. Its protein product is CASSPRGQGVVEEKLFF.

J is TRBJ1-6 and V is TRBV10-2, with no clear D. This CDR3 has 17 residues. Germline CDR1 is WSHSY and CDR2 is SAAADI. Trimming removed 3 bases from V and 0 bases from J, with 12 bases in between. DNA for the CDR3: TGCGCCAGCAGTGAATGGGGAGGAAGCTCCTATAATTCACCCCTCCACTTT. Translated: CASSEWGGSSYNSPLHF.

The V call is TRBV2, the J call TRBJ2-1; 7 bases line up with TRBD1. The CDR3 runs 14 residues. Germline CDR1 reads SNHLY; CDR2 reads FYNNEI. V trimming: 7 bases; J trimming: 0 bases; junction bases outside the gene matches: 3. For the CDR3, the DNA is TGTGCCAGCAAACCAGGGGGCTCCTACAATGAGCAGTTCTTC. Protein: CASKPGGSYNEQFF.

This chain uses TRBV2 with TRBJ2-1; D might be TRBD2 (6 bases). The CDR3 has 15 amino acids. In germline, CDR1 is SNHLY, CDR2 FYNNEI. V lost 4 bases and J 3 bases, leaving 13 bases between the germline ends. DNA of the CDR3: TGTGCCAGCAGTGGGGACTCGTCGATCTACAATGAGCAGTTCTTC. Its translation is CASSGDSSIYNEQFF.

J is TRBJ1-1 and V is TRBV6-5, with D possibly TRBD1 on 5 matching bases. This CDR3 region has 13 residues. The V gene lost 8 bases and the J gene lost 2 bases, with 12 bases spanning the gap. Germline V gives CDR1 MNHEY, CDR2 SVGAGI. Written as DNA, the CDR3 is TGTGCCAGCTTGGACAATTTCAACACTGAAGCTTTCTTT. Its protein is CASLDNFNTEAFF.

This clone was detected only once. The V call is TRBV7-2, the J call TRBJ1-2; TRBD1 matches 7 bases. V gave up 4 bases and J gave up 4 bases; unmatched junction bases: 6. In germline, CDR1 is SGHTA, CDR2 FQGNSA. The CDR3 contains 14 residues. Written as DNA, the CDR3 is TGTGCCAGCAGCTCGACCCGGGACAGCTATGGCTACACCTTC. The encoded protein is CASSSTRDSYGYTF.